The 9 T cell receptor beta chains below were found in one sample sequenced in a study of blood T cell repertoires in COVID-19. TCRdb's copy holds only in-frame clones and misses some; the assay was immunoSEQ multiplex PCR. The table includes some 170,000 clones, 87% detected once. The specimen was peripheral blood. The receptors shown here come from a woman aged 45-65 years with acute or convalescent COVID-19.

The V and J genes are TRBV9 and TRBJ2-1, with unresolved D. CDR1 and CDR2 (germline): SGDLS, YYNGEE. The CDR3 has 15 amino acids. Trimming left V 3 bases short and J 10 bases short, with 20 bases between. The CDR3 nucleotides read TGTGCCAGCAGCGAAGAGACTGTCCGTCGTGAAGAGCAGTTCTTC. Residues: CASSEETVRREEQFF.

This chain connects TRBV6-1 to TRBJ1-2; D is perhaps TRBD1 (5 bases). CDR1 and CDR2 from the germline V gene are MNHNS and SASEGT. Trimming took 3 bases from V and 8 from J, leaving 10 bases between them. This CDR3 comprises 12 residues. In DNA, the CDR3 is TGTGCCAGCAGTGAGTACAGGCTCGGCTACACCTTC. Protein product: CASSEYRLGYTF.

The chain employs TRBV7-2 and TRBJ1-2; 7 bases are a match to TRBD1. Germline CDR1 is SGHTA and CDR2 is FQGNSA. V lost 1 base and J lost 4; bases outside the gene matches: 9. The CDR3 runs to 16 residues. The CDR3 sequence is CASSLDVDRKSYGYTF. The CDR3 nucleotides read TGTGCCAGCAGCTTAGATGTGGACAGGAAATCCTATGGCTACACCTTC.

The genes are TRBV13 and TRBJ2-5, with 9 bases aligning to TRBD1. This CDR3 is built from 14 residues. V lost 5 bases and J lost 2; bases outside the gene matches: 3. Germline V gives CDR1 PRHDT, CDR2 FYEKMQ (reference sequence). The CDR3 coding sequence is TGTGCCAGCAGCGCGGGACAGGGTCAAGAGACCCAGTACTTC. This gives the protein CASSAGQGQETQYF.

The V and J genes are TRBV4-2 and TRBJ1-6; 7 bases agree with TRBD1. After removal of 4 bases from V and 6 bases from J, the junction contained 3 bases not matched to a gene. The CDR3 runs to 14 residues. Germline values: CDR1 LGHNA, CDR2 YNFKEQ. The DNA of the CDR3 is TGTGCCAGCAGCCCCGACAGGGCTAATTCACCCCTCCACTTT. Translation gives CASSPDRANSPLHF.

The genes are TRBV9 and TRBJ2-2, with 9 positions matching TRBD2. Germline values: CDR1 SGDLS, CDR2 YYNGEE. Trimming removed 3 bases from V and 6 bases from J; junction bases left unmatched: 9. The CDR3 sequence is 16 residues long. The CDR3 sequence is CASSESILAGPGELFF. CDR3 nucleotide sequence: TGTGCCAGCAGCGAGTCAATACTAGCGGGCCCCGGGGAGCTGTTTTTT.

V and J are TRBV9 and TRBJ2-3; TRBD1 aligns across 12 bases. CDR3 length: 15 residues. V trimming: 3 bases; J trimming: 6 bases; junction bases outside the gene matches: 5. Germline V gene lookup returns CDR1 SGDLS and CDR2 YYNGEE. The CDR3 DNA is TGTGCCAGCAGCGAGGAGGGACAGGGGGCTGATACGCAGTATTTT. Protein: CASSEEGQGADTQYF.

As regards this clone: The same CDR3 also results from other DNA sequences found in this sample. This sequence joins TRBV6-5 and TRBJ2-7; 8 nucleotides agree with TRBD1. J lost 0 bases, V lost 2 bases, and 0 bases had no gene match. Germline V gene data show CDR1 as MNHEY and CDR2 as SVGAGI. The CDR3 sequence is 14 residues long. The CDR3 bases are TGTGCCAGCAGTTACGGACAGGGCTCCTACGAGCAGTACTTC. The encoded protein is CASSYGQGSYEQYF.

This clone was seen once. The chain has TRBV7-2 and TRBJ2-7, with 7 bases fitting TRBD1. Losses at the gene ends were 5 bases for V and 1 base for J; bases not matched to a gene: 2. Germline assignment: CDR1 SGHTA and CDR2 FQGNSA. The CDR3 totals 13 residues. The CDR3 bases are TGTGCCAGCAGCGCACAGGGGTCCTACGAGCAGTACTTC. Encoded protein: CASSAQGSYEQYF.